The 32 T cell receptor beta chains given below trace back to one sample, sequenced in a study of blood T cell repertoires in COVID-19. Some clones are missing from TCRdb's copy, which holds only in-frame ones; the method was immunoSEQ multiplex PCR. The sample lists 250,000 to 300,000 clones; over 65% were seen once. The sequencing sample was made of peripheral blood. Receptors originate from a woman aged 80 or older with acute or convalescent COVID-19.

This sequence joins TRBV3-1 (or the pseudogene TRBV3-2) and TRBJ2-2; D is possibly TRBD2 (6 bases). CDR1 LGHDT and CDR2 YNNKEL come from the germline V gene (reference sequence). The V end was cut by 0 bases, the J end by 7 bases, with 15 bases between. The length of the CDR3 is 16 residues. The CDR3 sequence is CASSQESGLWGGELFF. Here the CDR3 DNA reads TGTGCCAGCAGCCAAGAGTCGGGACTCTGGGGCGGGGAGCTGTTTTTT.

The chain combines TRBV6-2 or TRBV6-3 with TRBJ2-3; 8 nucleotides align to TRBD2. V lost 6 bases to trimming and J lost 1 base; unmatched junction nucleotides: 12. The CDR3 contains 17 residues. In germline, CDR1 is MNHEY, CDR2 SVGEGT. The CDR3 is CASSPTAAGVGTDTQYF. CDR3 sequence (DNA): TGTGCCAGCAGCCCGACCGCAGCGGGAGTGGGCACAGATACGCAGTATTTT.

The chain couples TRBV4-1 to TRBJ1-2; 8 bases match TRBD1. The ends lost 2 bases at V and 7 bases at J; junction bases unmatched: 15. In germline, CDR1 is MGHRA, CDR2 YSYEKL. The CDR3 consists of 17 residues. CDR3 sequence: CASSQTHPTGARGGYTF. The DNA for the CDR3 is TGCGCCAGCAGCCAAACACACCCGACAGGGGCGAGGGGTGGCTACACCTTC.

The chain links TRBV3-1 (or the pseudogene TRBV3-2) to TRBJ2-1; 8 nucleotides match TRBD2. Germline V gives CDR1 LGHDT, CDR2 YNNKEL (reference sequence). There are 14 residues in the CDR3. The J segment lost 6 bases and the V segment lost 4 bases, leaving 5 bases of the junction unmatched. CDR3 bases: TGTGCCAGCAGCCTAAAAGCGGGGGCCAATGAGCAGTTCTTC. Translation: CASSLKAGANEQFF.

This clone was found once. The chain employs TRBV2 and TRBJ2-2; possibly TRBD1 for D (5 bases). This CDR3 region has 14 residues. Looked up from germline, CDR1 is SNHLY and CDR2 is FYNNEI. V was cut by 3 bases and J by 1 base, with 6 bases left in between. For the CDR3, the DNA is TGTGCCAGCAGTGAGCAGGGGAACACCGGGGAGCTGTTTTTT. Encoded protein: CASSEQGNTGELFF.

This chain connects TRBV3-1 (or the pseudogene TRBV3-2) to TRBJ1-2; a weak D match, TRBD1 (5 bases). The CDR3 loop spans 15 amino acids. The V and J ends lost 4 bases and 7 bases respectively, with 19 bases between them. The germline V gene encodes CDR1 LGHDT and CDR2 YNNKEL (reference sequence). In nucleotides, the CDR3 is TGTGCCAGCAGCCTCTCTGCGGAGGGGTATCGTGGCTACACCTTC. Amino acids: CASSLSAEGYRGYTF.

V is TRBV7-2 and J is TRBJ1-6, with D possibly being TRBD1 (6 bases). The V and J ends lost 2 bases and 0 bases respectively, with 14 bases between them. Germline V gene data show CDR1 as SGHTA and CDR2 as FQGNSA. The CDR3 is made up of 18 amino acids. Here the CDR3 reads CASSLPPGQGSYNSPLHF. CDR3 DNA: TGTGCCAGCAGCTTACCCCCGGGACAAGGCTCCTATAATTCACCCCTCCACTTT. The entire variable domain, with the rest obtained from reference TRBV7-2 and TRBJ1-6, is as follows: GAGVSQSPSNKVTEKGKDVELRCDPISGHTALYWYRQSLGQGLEFLIYFQGNSAPDKSGLPSDRFSAERTGGSVSTLTIQRTQQEDSAVYLCASSLPPGQGSYNSPLHFGNGTRLTVT.

The V call is TRBV6-2 or TRBV6-3, the J call TRBJ2-3; 10 nucleotides align to TRBD2. V shed 5 bases, J shed 2 bases, and the junction held 4 bases outside the gene matches. CDR3 length: 15 residues. Germline CDR1 is MNHEY and CDR2 is SVGEGT. In DNA form, the CDR3 reads TGTGCCAGCAGTCTAGCGGGAGATGTCACAGATACGCAGTATTTT. Amino acid sequence: CASSLAGDVTDTQYF.

Only one count was recorded for this clone. This chain joins TRBV6-5 and TRBJ2-7, with D uncertain. The CDR3 runs 13 residues. The germline V gene has CDR1 MNHEY and CDR2 SVGAGI. V was pared by 4 bases and J by 3 bases, with 10 bases between. The CDR3 nucleotides are TGTGCCAGCAGTTTCCAGGTGAACTACGAGCAGTACTTC. Translated, it gives CASSFQVNYEQYF.

This clone was recorded a few times. The J gene is TRBJ2-7, the V gene TRBV19; perhaps TRBD1 as D (6 bases). Germline CDR1 LNHDA, CDR2 SQIVND (reference sequence). The length of the CDR3 is 13 residues. The V and J ends lost 5 bases and 6 bases respectively, with 14 bases between them. CDR3 amino acids: CASSPDRYSEQYF. CDR3 sequence (DNA): TGTGCCAGTAGTCCCGACAGGTATTCCGAGCAGTACTTC.

This chain uses TRBV5-1 with TRBJ2-1; tentative D call: TRBD1 (5 bases). CDR1 and CDR2 (germline): SGHRS, YFSETQ. The CDR3 consists of 16 residues. V was clipped by 4 bases and J by 8 bases, with 22 bases between them. In DNA form, the CDR3 reads TGCGCCAGCAGCGTAGTAGGTAGGGGCGCAGGAGATGAGCAGTTCTTC. Protein sequence: CASSVVGRGAGDEQFF.

The chain couples TRBV7-9 to TRBJ2-3; 11 bases line up with TRBD2. Germline loops: CDR1 SEHNR, CDR2 FQNEAQ (reference sequence). The CDR3 is made up of 15 amino acids. Unmatched junction bases numbered 4, after V lost 4 bases and J lost 4 bases. In DNA, the CDR3 is TGTGCCAGCAGCTGGACTAGCGGGTGGTCAGATACGCAGTATTTT. Amino acid sequence: CASSWTSGWSDTQYF.

The V and J genes are TRBV5-1 and TRBJ1-2, with 7 nucleotides matching TRBD1. V lost 1 base to trimming and J lost 8 bases; unmatched junction nucleotides: 8. CDR3 length: 14 residues. From germline, CDR1 is SGHRS and CDR2 YFSETQ. CDR3 coding DNA: TGCGCCAGCAGCTTGTGGGACAGCAATGGGGGCTACACCTTC. Residues: CASSLWDSNGGYTF.

The chain links TRBV2 to TRBJ1-2, with D tentatively TRBD1 (5 bases). CDR3 length: 12 residues. Trimming pared 7 bases from V and 7 bases from J, leaving 13 bases between. CDR1 is SNHLY and CDR2 is FYNNEI in the germline V gene. The CDR3 region is CASIQAWGGYTF. CDR3 DNA: TGTGCCAGCATACAGGCTTGGGGTGGCTACACCTTC.

This chain joins TRBV5-1 and TRBJ2-3, with 9 nucleotides matching TRBD2. V lost 0 bases and J lost 8; bases outside the gene matches: 10. CDR3 size: 16 residues. Per germline, CDR1 SGHRS and CDR2 YFSETQ. DNA of the CDR3: TGCGCCAGCAGCTTGGACCCGGCGGGAGGGCCGGGTACGCAGTATTTT. It encodes CASSLDPAGGPGTQYF.

V and J are TRBV12-5 and TRBJ1-1; the D is unclear. V was trimmed by 0 bases and J by 0 bases, leaving 11 bases between them. Germline V gene sequence: CDR1 LGHNT, CDR2 FRNRAP. CDR3 length: 16 amino acids. CDR3 loop: CASGLVQAGVNTEAFF. In nucleotides, the CDR3 is TGTGCTAGTGGTTTGGTACAAGCCGGAGTGAACACTGAAGCTTTCTTT.

The V call is TRBV19, the J call TRBJ2-1; 13 nucleotides agree with TRBD2. The CDR3 runs to 16 residues. The ends lost 7 bases at V and 10 bases at J; junction bases unmatched: 13. Looked up from germline, CDR1 is LNHDA and CDR2 is SQIVND (reference sequence). In DNA, the CDR3 is TGTGCCAGTAACGGTTGGGGACTAGCGGGGTCTTCGGAGCAGTTCTTC. Its protein product is CASNGWGLAGSSEQFF.

This sequence joins TRBV5-6 and TRBJ1-1; 10 positions agree with TRBD1. From germline, CDR1 is SGHDT and CDR2 YYEEEE. With 1 base clipped from V and 0 bases from J, the junction kept 6 bases outside the gene matches. The CDR3 extends over 17 amino acids. The CDR3 nucleotides are TGTGCCAGCAGCTTGCGGGGACAGGGGTCGCTGAACACTGAAGCTTTCTTT. Translated: CASSLRGQGSLNTEAFF.

Many counts were recorded for this clone. CDR3 bases: TGTGCCAGCAAAGGGCCAGGGGCGAATGAGCAGTTCTTC. Its protein product is CASKGPGANEQFF. This rearrangement joins TRBV27 to TRBJ2-1; maybe TRBD1 (6 bases). Germline CDR1 and CDR2: MNHEY and SMNVEV (reference sequence). V was trimmed by 7 bases and J by 7 bases, leaving 14 bases between them. The CDR3 loop spans 13 amino acids.

The chain carries TRBV5-5 and TRBJ1-5; D unclear. This CDR3 comprises 13 residues. With 4 bases removed from V and 6 bases from J, the gap between germline ends came to 11 bases. Germline CDR1 and CDR2: SGHKS and YYEKEE (reference sequence). CDR3 amino acids: CASSAYSGQPQHF. CDR3 DNA sequence: TGTGCCAGCAGCGCCTACAGTGGTCAGCCCCAGCATTTT.

This clone was observed once. This chain uses TRBV6-5 with TRBJ1-2; 10 nucleotides agree with TRBD1. Germline V lookup: CDR1 MNHEY, CDR2 SVGAGI. The length of the CDR3 is 15 residues. After removal of 6 bases from V and 8 bases from J, the junction contained 12 bases not matched to a gene. CDR3 sequence reads: CASRYLGQGVGGYTF. The CDR3, as DNA: TGTGCCAGCAGGTACCTTGGACAGGGGGTTGGAGGCTACACCTTC.

The chain carries TRBV30 and TRBJ2-1, with D maybe TRBD1 (5 bases). Trimming cost V 4 bases and J 0 bases, with 16 bases left between them. The CDR3 loop spans 16 amino acids. Per the germline V gene, CDR1 is GTSNPN and CDR2 is SVGIG (reference sequence). CDR3 coding DNA: TGTGCCTGGAAGTGGGGCGGCAGGAGCTCCTACAATGAGCAGTTCTTC. It encodes CAWKWGGRSSYNEQFF.

CDR3 coding DNA: TGTGCCAGTAGTATGGCAGCACAGGTCAATCAGCCCCAGCATTTT. It encodes CASSMAAQVNQPQHF. This chain joins TRBV19 and TRBJ1-5; D is perhaps TRBD1 (5 bases). The germline gives CDR1 LNHDA, CDR2 SQIVND (reference sequence). The CDR3 runs 15 residues. V was cut by 3 bases and J by 3 bases, with 12 bases left in between.

The chain is built from TRBV5-1 and TRBJ2-4; weak D call: TRBD2 (5 bases). In germline, CDR1 is SGHRS, CDR2 YFSETQ. V was trimmed by 0 bases and J by 4 bases, leaving 11 bases between them. The CDR3 consists of 15 residues. The CDR3 DNA follows: TGCGCCAGCAGCTTGGAGTCTAGCACTAAAAACATTCAGTACTTC. Residues: CASSLESSTKNIQYF. The whole variable domain, remainder taken from reference TRBV5-1 and TRBJ2-4, is KAGVTQTPRYLIKTRGQQVTLSCSPISGHRSVSWYQQTPGQGLQFLFEYFSETQRNKGNFPGRFSGRQFSNSRSEMNVSTLELGDSALYLCASSLESSTKNIQYFGAGTRLSVL.

J is TRBJ1-2 and V is TRBV5-6; tentatively, D is TRBD1 (6 bases). Germline V lookup: CDR1 SGHDT, CDR2 YYEEEE. With 0 bases removed from V and 5 bases from J, the gap between germline ends came to 11 bases. The CDR3 length is 14 residues. The CDR3 spells CASSLGGHSYGYTF. CDR3 in DNA: TGTGCCAGCAGCTTGGGGGGGCATAGTTATGGCTACACCTTC. Based on the CDR3 plus reference TRBV5-6 and TRBJ1-2, the full variable domain is DAGVTQSPTHLIKTRGQQVTLRCSPKSGHDTVSWYQQALGQGPQFIFQYYEEEERQRGNFPDRFSGHQFPNYSSELNVNALLLGDSALYLCASSLGGHSYGYTFGSGTRLTVV.

This chain links TRBV19 with TRBJ2-1; TRBD2 matches 7 bases. The CDR3 is 16 residues long. Germline V gives CDR1 LNHDA, CDR2 SQIVND (reference sequence). V shed 3 bases, J shed 3 bases, and the junction held 8 bases outside the gene matches. In nucleotides, the CDR3 is TGTGCCAGTAGTATGTTGGGTGTAGCGGGCTACAATGAGCAGTTCTTC. The encoded protein is CASSMLGVAGYNEQFF. Supplemented by reference TRBV19 and TRBJ2-1, the full variable domain reads DGGITQSPKYLFRKEGQNVTLSCEQNLNHDAMYWYRQDPGQGLRLIYYSQIVNDFQKGDIAEGYSVSREKKESFPLTVTSAQKNPTAFYLCASSMLGVAGYNEQFFGPGTRLTVL.

The J gene is TRBJ1-5, the V gene TRBV5-1; D is possibly TRBD1 (6 bases). The V gene lost 0 bases and the J gene lost 4 bases, with 11 bases spanning the gap. The CDR3 is 15 residues long. In germline, CDR1 is SGHRS, CDR2 YFSETQ. CDR3 in amino acids: CASSLAGTPNQPQHF. In nucleotides, the CDR3 is TGCGCCAGCAGCTTGGCCGGGACACCAAATCAGCCCCAGCATTTT.

This clone was observed a single time. The chain is built from TRBV3-1 (or the pseudogene TRBV3-2) and TRBJ2-1; 13 bases match TRBD2. The CDR3 has 17 amino acids. Germline CDR1 is LGHDT and CDR2 is YNNKEL (reference sequence). The V and J ends lost 4 bases and 5 bases, in that order; junction bases with no gene match: 8. Here the CDR3 DNA reads TGTGCCAGCAGCCGACGCTACGGGACTAGCGGGGACAATGAGCAGTTCTTC. Translating it yields CASSRRYGTSGDNEQFF.

CDR3 nucleotide sequence: TGTGCCAGCAGCTTAGGGACAGGGAACTATGGCTACACCTTC. It specifies CASSLGTGNYGYTF. This sequence joins TRBV7-9 and TRBJ1-2; 8 nucleotides match TRBD1. The V segment lost 1 base and the J segment 2 bases; nucleotides outside the gene matches: 0. CDR1 is SEHNR, CDR2 FQNEAQ, per germline (reference sequence). The length of the CDR3 is 14 residues.

The gene calls are TRBV7-8 and TRBJ1-3; 9 nucleotides line up with TRBD1. CDR1 is SGHVS and CDR2 is FQNEAQ in the germline V gene. This CDR3 is built from 15 residues. V gave up 6 bases and J gave up 6 bases; unmatched junction bases: 9. CDR3 sequence: CASSDRDRAENTIYF. The CDR3, as DNA: TGTGCCAGCAGTGATCGGGACAGGGCCGAAAACACCATATATTTT.

This sequence joins TRBV19 and TRBJ2-7; 7 nucleotides align to TRBD2. Germline trimming cut 1 base from V and 2 bases from J; bases unmatched to any gene: 11. CDR1 and CDR2 (germline): LNHDA, SQIVND (reference sequence). The CDR3 is 17 amino acids. The CDR3 spells CASSIVVSRTSPYEQYF. CDR3 coding DNA: TGTGCCAGTAGTATAGTAGTGTCCAGGACTAGTCCCTACGAGCAGTACTTC.

This chain uses TRBV7-2 with TRBJ1-3; tentative D call: TRBD1 (6 bases). V lost 0 bases to trimming and J lost 3 bases, with 6 bases between them. Germline V gene data show CDR1 as SGHTA and CDR2 as FQGNSA. The CDR3 length is 14 residues. CDR3 residues: CASSLAGGGNTIYF. CDR3 nucleotide sequence: TGTGCCAGCAGCTTAGCAGGGGGTGGAAACACCATATATTTT.